Listed here are 25 T cell receptor beta chains from one sample, sequenced in a study of T-cell reconstitution after alpha-beta-depleted transplantation in children. For TCRbeta, the library was prepared with unique molecular identifiers. TCRdb reprocessed the PCR reads with MiXCR, giving one entry per CDR3 protein. Among approximately 240,000 distinct CDR3 sequences listed, approximately 10% were seen once. Source: PBMCs, taken before TCRalphabeta/CD19-depleted stem cell transplant. The receptors here all came from a child less than two years old with acute myeloid leukemia, due to receive a stem cell transplant.

The sample holds many counts of this clonotype. This chain connects TRBV2 to TRBJ1-3; D may be TRBD1 (5 bases). Germline CDR1 reads SNHLY; CDR2 reads FYNNEI. CDR3 length equals 15 residues. With 5 bases removed from V and 0 bases from J, the gap between germline ends came to 11 bases. Here the CDR3 DNA reads TGTGCCAGCAGTCCCACAGGTGGCTCTGGAAACACCATATATTTT. Its translation is CASSPTGGSGNTIYF.

This clonotype has at least ten counts. V and J are TRBV2 and TRBJ2-3, with a tentative D call TRBD1 (6 bases). The ends were cut back, 4 bases at V and 2 bases at J, with 10 bases in the middle. In germline, CDR1 is SNHLY, CDR2 FYNNEI. The CDR3 loop spans 14 amino acids. The CDR3: CASSAGQNTDTQYF. The CDR3 nucleotides are TGTGCCAGCAGTGCCGGACAGAACACAGATACGCAGTATTTT.

This clonotype was seen ten or more times. This chain uses TRBV6-1 with TRBJ1-1; 8 bases fit TRBD1. The length of the CDR3 is 14 residues. Germline lookup yields CDR1 MNHNS and CDR2 SASEGT. V lost 6 bases and J lost 7; bases outside the gene matches: 10. The CDR3 sequence: CASSQNTGGHEAFF. CDR3 sequence (DNA): TGTGCCAGCAGCCAAAATACAGGGGGGCATGAAGCTTTCTTT.

This chain connects TRBV19 to TRBJ1-1; D gene ambiguous. Deletions cut 7 bases from V and 3 bases from J, with 15 bases between. CDR3 length: 14 amino acids. CDR1 is LNHDA and CDR2 is SQIVND in the germline V gene (reference sequence). The CDR3 nucleotides are TGTGCCAGTAAGGACGCCAAAAAGGACACTGAAGCTTTCTTT. Encoded protein: CASKDAKKDTEAFF.

This clonotype was counted at least ten times. This chain uses TRBV25-1 with TRBJ2-6, with a tentative D call TRBD1 (5 bases). This CDR3 comprises 19 residues. Germline CDR1 reads MGHDK; CDR2 reads SYGVNS. V gave up 0 bases and J gave up 0 bases, with 15 bases separating them. CDR3 nucleotides: TGTGCCAGCAGTGAATATACCCTCGACAGTTTCTCTGGGGCCAACGTCCTGACTTTC. Residues: CASSEYTLDSFSGANVLTF.

This clonotype was seen repeatedly, ten times or more. CDR3 nucleotides: TGCGCCAGCAGCCCGGACAGGGCCAGGGAGCTGTTTTTT. It translates to CASSPDRARELFF. The chain carries TRBV5-1 and TRBJ2-2; 8 positions agree with TRBD1. Germline loops: CDR1 SGHRS, CDR2 YFSETQ. This CDR3 comprises 13 residues. After removal of 4 bases from V and 9 bases from J, the junction contained 5 bases not matched to a gene.

The chain has TRBV20-1 and TRBJ2-3; D gene unclear. CDR3 length equals 16 residues. Trimming removed 6 bases from V and 0 bases from J, with 19 bases in between. CDR1 is DFQATT, CDR2 SNEGSKA, per germline (reference sequence). The CDR3 here is CSATERSGASTDTQYF. CDR3 in DNA: TGCAGTGCAACCGAAAGGTCCGGTGCTAGCACAGATACGCAGTATTTT.

This clonotype was detected a few times. The rearrangement joins TRBV2 to TRBJ1-2; 7 positions agree with TRBD1. This CDR3 has 12 residues. The germline V gene has CDR1 SNHLY and CDR2 FYNNEI. The V segment lost 8 bases and the J segment 8 bases; nucleotides outside the gene matches: 8. CDR3 coding DNA: TGTGCCAGCGACAGGGAAGGTCGAGGCTACACCTTC. This codes for CASDREGRGYTF.

This clonotype was counted many times. V usage is TRBV20-1 and J usage is TRBJ1-2; 7 bases are a match to TRBD1. This CDR3 has 13 amino acids. The J segment lost 5 bases and the V segment lost 3 bases, leaving 6 bases of the junction unmatched. From germline, CDR1 is DFQATT and CDR2 SNEGSKA (reference sequence). The CDR3 DNA reads as TGCAGTGCTAGTTTCAGGGGGAGTTATGGCTACACCTTC. Protein sequence: CSASFRGSYGYTF.

This rearrangement joins TRBV2 to TRBJ1-3, with D hard to call. Germline CDR1 reads SNHLY; CDR2 reads FYNNEI. The V end was cut by 8 bases, the J end by 11 bases, with 16 bases between. The CDR3 covers 12 residues. This CDR3 is CASVLSPGSIYF. CDR3 bases: TGTGCCAGCGTACTCTCCCCCGGGTCCATATATTTT.

This clonotype was seen a handful of times. The chain joins TRBV20-1 to TRBJ1-2, with D uncertain. Trimming took 0 bases from V and 7 from J, leaving 6 bases between them. Per the germline V gene, CDR1 is DFQATT and CDR2 is SNEGSKA (reference sequence). The CDR3 runs to 11 residues. In DNA form, the CDR3 reads TGCAGTGCTAGAGATGCGAGTGGCTACACCTTC. This encodes CSARDASGYTF.

This clonotype was counted ten times or more. The rearrangement links TRBV5-1 to TRBJ2-1; 14 bases are shared with TRBD2. Germline assignment: CDR1 SGHRS and CDR2 YFSETQ. CDR3 length equals 16 residues. Trimming took 4 bases from V and 7 from J; bases not matched to a gene: 7. CDR3 residues: CASSQRTSGGKNEQFF. CDR3 in DNA: TGCGCCAGCAGCCAGAGGACTAGCGGGGGGAAGAATGAGCAGTTCTTC.

The CDR3 sequence: CASSLPVNTEAFF. CDR3 in DNA: TGTGCCAGCTCTTTACCAGTGAACACTGAAGCTTTCTTT. This chain connects TRBV7-2 to TRBJ1-1; D is uncertain. Germline CDR1 SGHTA, CDR2 FQGNSA. The V and J ends lost 8 bases and 0 bases respectively, with 10 bases between them. The CDR3 has 13 amino acids.

This clonotype was seen repeatedly, ten times or more. The chain uses TRBV14 and TRBJ2-7, with D possibly matching TRBD2 (6 bases). With 5 bases removed from V and 10 bases from J, the gap between germline ends came to 15 bases. The CDR3 has 12 residues. The germline V gene has CDR1 SGHDN and CDR2 FVKESK. CDR3 sequence: CASSIRPGLQYF. The CDR3 DNA is TGTGCCAGCAGCATACGACCGGGACTTCAGTACTTC.

This clonotype appeared many times. V is TRBV20-1 and J is TRBJ2-7; possible D gene TRBD1, 5 bases. The V gene's germline CDR1 is DFQATT and CDR2 SNEGSKA (reference sequence). Trimming stripped 6 bases from V and 6 bases from J, with 18 bases between. This CDR3 has 13 residues. The CDR3 sequence is CSAPPPTESEQYF. CDR3 bases: TGCAGTGCCCCACCCCCGACAGAGAGCGAGCAGTACTTC.

V gene TRBV7-9 combines with J gene TRBJ1-1; a weak D match, TRBD1 (5 bases). Germline CDR1 SEHNR, CDR2 FQNEAQ (reference sequence). The CDR3 runs to 14 residues. Trimming shortened V by 5 bases and J by 5 bases, and 15 bases separated the two germline ends. The CDR3: CASSQGGGSTEAFF. CDR3 nucleotide sequence: TGTGCCAGCAGCCAAGGCGGGGGATCTACTGAAGCTTTCTTT.

This clonotype has a count of ten or more. V gene TRBV9 combines with J gene TRBJ2-7; D is possibly TRBD2 (5 bases). CDR3 length: 14 residues. V lost 0 bases, J lost 3 bases, and 10 bases lay in between. Germline V gene data show CDR1 as SGDLS and CDR2 as YYNGEE. Written as DNA, the CDR3 is TGTGCCAGCAGCGTAGACGAGGGCTTCTACGAGCAGTACTTC. Translating it yields CASSVDEGFYEQYF.

The V and J genes are TRBV5-1 and TRBJ2-2; D not certain. V was cut by 3 bases and J by 1 base, with 13 bases left in between. Germline V CDR1 and CDR2: SGHRS, YFSETQ. The CDR3 sequence is 16 residues long. CDR3 loop: CASSSSFRLNTGELFF. The CDR3 region has the DNA TGCGCCAGCAGCTCCTCGTTCAGGTTGAACACCGGGGAGCTGTTTTTT. Based on the CDR3 plus reference TRBV5-1 and TRBJ2-2, the full variable domain is KAGVTQTPRYLIKTRGQQVTLSCSPISGHRSVSWYQQTPGQGLQFLFEYFSETQRNKGNFPGRFSGRQFSNSRSEMNVSTLELGDSALYLCASSSSFRLNTGELFFGEGSRLTVL.

In its sample, this clonotype was seen many times. This sequence joins TRBV4-2 and TRBJ1-2; 7 nucleotides line up with TRBD1. The germline gives CDR1 LGHNA, CDR2 YNFKEQ. V lost 1 base and J lost 2; bases outside the gene matches: 4. The CDR3 is 15 residues long. The CDR3 DNA reads as TGTGCCAGCAGCCAAGGCGACAGGGACAACTATGGCTACACCTTC. Amino acids: CASSQGDRDNYGYTF.

In this sample, this clonotype turned up many times. This chain uses TRBV12-3 or TRBV12-4 with TRBJ2-7, with D possibly being TRBD1 (6 bases). This CDR3 has 17 amino acids. Trimming shortened V by 1 base and J by 8 bases, and 24 bases separated the two germline ends. The CDR3 DNA follows: TGTGCCAGCAGTTTAGGCCTCCCGGCAGGGGTCTTTTCTCAGCAGTACTTC. It codes for CASSLGLPAGVFSQQYF.

This clonotype was found many times. This chain uses TRBV10-3 with TRBJ1-2, with D unresolved. V was pared by 10 bases and J by 3 bases, with 6 bases between. CDR1 and CDR2 (germline): ENHRY, SYGVKD. The CDR3 sequence is 10 residues long. This chain's CDR3 is CATADYGYTF. CDR3 nucleotides: TGTGCCACCGCGGACTATGGCTACACCTTC.

In regard to this clonotype: The final CDR3 position lacks the conserved phenylalanine or tryptophan, pointing to a likely read error. V and J are TRBV5-1 and TRBJ1-1; a weak D match, TRBD1 (5 bases). Trimming pared 4 bases from V and 2 bases from J, leaving 12 bases between. This CDR3 region has 14 residues. Looked up from germline, CDR1 is SGHRS and CDR2 is YFSETQ. This CDR3 is CASSVGPHNTEAFC. The CDR3 DNA reads as TGCGCCAGCAGCGTGGGACCGCATAACACTGAAGCTTTCTGT.

This clonotype was seen at least ten times. The chain joins TRBV2 to TRBJ2-3; no definite D call. Trimming shortened V by 6 bases and J by 2 bases, and 3 bases separated the two germline ends. The CDR3 is 11 residues long. Germline CDR1 and CDR2: SNHLY and FYNNEI. DNA for the CDR3: TGTGCCAGCAGGGTCACAGATACGCAGTATTTT. As protein: CASRVTDTQYF. The full variable domain, in which reference TRBV2 and TRBJ2-3 provide the parts outside the CDR3, is EPEVTQTPSHQVTQMGQEVILRCVPISNHLYFYWYRQILGQKVEFLVSFYNNEISEKSEIFDDQFSVERPDGSNFTLKIRSTKLEDSAMYFCASRVTDTQYFGPGTRLTVL.

This clonotype has a count of ten or more. J is TRBJ2-5 and V is TRBV7-9; 9 nucleotides agree with TRBD2. The CDR3 contains 16 residues. Germline-derived CDR1 and CDR2 are SEHNR and FQNEAQ (reference sequence). Trimming removed 2 bases from V and 2 bases from J; junction bases left unmatched: 6. The CDR3 sequence: CASSLPRSGRQETQYF. For the CDR3, the DNA is TGTGCCAGCAGCTTACCCCGAAGCGGGAGGCAAGAGACCCAGTACTTC.

This clonotype was recorded many times. The V gene is TRBV9, the J gene TRBJ2-1; perhaps TRBD1 as D (5 bases). The CDR3 length is 15 residues. V lost 0 bases to trimming and J lost 4 bases, with 11 bases between them. The germline CDR1 and CDR2 sequences are SGDLS and YYNGEE. The CDR3 DNA is TGTGCCAGCAGCGTAGTCCCAGGGTGGTACAATGAGCAGTTCTTC. It yields the protein CASSVVPGWYNEQFF. Full variable domain (rest looked up from reference TRBV9 and TRBJ2-1): DSGVTQTPKHLITATGQRVTLRCSPRSGDLSVYWYQQSLDQGLQFLIQYYNGEERAKGNILERFSAQQFPDLHSELNLSSLELGDSALYFCASSVVPGWYNEQFFGPGTRLTVL.